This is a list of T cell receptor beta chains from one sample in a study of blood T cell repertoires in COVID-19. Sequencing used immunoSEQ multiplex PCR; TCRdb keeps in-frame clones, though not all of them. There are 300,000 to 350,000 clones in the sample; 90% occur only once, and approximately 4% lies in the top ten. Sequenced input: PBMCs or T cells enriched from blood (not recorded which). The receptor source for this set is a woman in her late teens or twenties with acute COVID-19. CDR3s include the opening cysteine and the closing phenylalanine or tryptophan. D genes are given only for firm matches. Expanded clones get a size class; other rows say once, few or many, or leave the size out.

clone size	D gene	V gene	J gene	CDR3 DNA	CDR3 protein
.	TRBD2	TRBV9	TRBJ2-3	TGTGCCAGCAGCAGAGCGGGAGGTCCCACAGATACGCAGTATTTT	CASSRAGGPTDTQYF
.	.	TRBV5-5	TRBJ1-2	TGTGCCAGCAGCCGCAGTGGGACTATAACAGCGACTTATGGCTACACCTTC	CASSRSGTITATYGYTF
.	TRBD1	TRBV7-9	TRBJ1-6	TGTGCCAGCAGCGCCGGGACAGGGGCTCGATCACCCCTCCACTTT	CASSAGTGARSPLHF
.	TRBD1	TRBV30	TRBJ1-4	TGTGCCTGGAGTCTCGGGACAGGTTATGAAAAACTGTTTTTT	CAWSLGTGYEKLFF
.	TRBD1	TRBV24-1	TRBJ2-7	TGTGCCACCAGTGACACCACAGGGGTTTCTCACGAGCAGTACTTC	CATSDTTGVSHEQYF
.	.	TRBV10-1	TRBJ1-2	TGCGCCAGCAGTGAGAACAGGAACTATGGCTACACCTTC	CASSENRNYGYTF
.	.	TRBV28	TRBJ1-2	TGTGCCAGCAGTTTGGGGCCTGGGCAATATGGCTACACCTTC	CASSLGPGQYGYTF
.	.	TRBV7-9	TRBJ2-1	TGTGCCAGCAGCTACGGCGTAGGGGCGCGTTACAATGAGCAGTTCTTC	CASSYGVGARYNEQFF
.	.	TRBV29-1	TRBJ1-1	TGCAGCGCCAAGCAGAACACTGAAGCTTTCTTT	CSAKQNTEAFF
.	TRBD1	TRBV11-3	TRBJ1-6	TGTGCCAGCAGCGTTACAGGGGATAATTCACCCCTCCACTTT	CASSVTGDNSPLHF
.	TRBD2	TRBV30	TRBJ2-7	TGTGCCTGGGCAGGACTAGCGGGTTACGAGCAGTACTTC	CAWAGLAGYEQYF
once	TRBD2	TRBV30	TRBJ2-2	TGTGCCTGGAGTGTACGATTAGCGGGAGGGAGCACCGGGGAGCTGTTTTTT	CAWSVRLAGGSTGELFF
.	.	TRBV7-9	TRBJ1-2	TGTGCCATCCGCATGTGGGGGCCCTCGAACTATGGCTACACCTTC	CAIRMWGPSNYGYTF
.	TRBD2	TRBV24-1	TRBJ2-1	TGTGCCACCAGTGACCAAACTAGCGGGAGAACCTTGTACGAGCAGTTCTTC	CATSDQTSGRTLYEQFF
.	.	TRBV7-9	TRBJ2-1	TGTGCCAGCAGCTTAGCAAGGAGGGGGCGATTTGGTGTATCCAATGAGCAGTTCTTC	CASSLARRGRFGVSNEQFF
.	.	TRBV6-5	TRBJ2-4	TGTGCCAGCGTCGGGGAGGACTTTATTCAGTACTTC	CASVGEDFIQYF
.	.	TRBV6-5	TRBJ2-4	TGTGCCAGCAAGGGGGGGCTAAACATTCAGTACTTC	CASKGGLNIQYF
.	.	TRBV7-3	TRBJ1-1	TGTGCCAGCAGCGCTACAGGGTCCATGAACACTGAAGCTTTCTTT	CASSATGSMNTEAFF
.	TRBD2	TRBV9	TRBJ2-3	TGTGCCAGCAGCTCCCGGGACTACCGCACAGATACGCAGTATTTT	CASSSRDYRTDTQYF
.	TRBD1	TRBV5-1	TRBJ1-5	TGCGCCAGCAGCTTCACAGGGGATAGCAATCAGCCCCAGCATTTT	CASSFTGDSNQPQHF
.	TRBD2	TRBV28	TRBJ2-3	TGTGCCAGCAGTTTAACTAGCGGTTTTAATACGCAGTATTTT	CASSLTSGFNTQYF
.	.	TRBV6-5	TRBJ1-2	TGTGCCAGCAGTTCCGTCCAGAGGGTCGGACGTAAAGGCTACACCTTC	CASSSVQRVGRKGYTF
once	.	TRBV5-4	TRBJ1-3	TGTGCCAGCAGCTTGGACAGGATCGGGAACACCATATATTTT	CASSLDRIGNTIYF
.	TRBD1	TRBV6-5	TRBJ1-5	TGTGCCAGCAGACAGGGGCTTACCAATCAGCCCCAGCATTTT	CASRQGLTNQPQHF
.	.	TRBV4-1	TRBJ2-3	TGCGCCAGTAAACTAGAAACCCCCACAGATACGCAGTATTTT	CASKLETPTDTQYF
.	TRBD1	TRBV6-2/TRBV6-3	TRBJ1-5	TGTGCCAGCATCCCCGGATCCGGGACAGGGGCCTTCCAGCCCCAGCATTTT	CASIPGSGTGAFQPQHF
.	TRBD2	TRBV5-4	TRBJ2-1	TGTGCCAGCAGCGGGTTTGGGGGGGAGAAAAGGTCCTACAATGAGCAGTTCTTC	CASSGFGGEKRSYNEQFF
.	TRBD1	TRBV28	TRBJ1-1	TGTGCCACCAAACAGGGGGCCGAAGAAGCTTTCTTT	CATKQGAEEAFF
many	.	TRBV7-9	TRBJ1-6	TGTGCCAGCAGCTTATTAAGTACAGGGTTGAATTCACCCCTCCACTTT	CASSLLSTGLNSPLHF
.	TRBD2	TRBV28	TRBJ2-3	TGTGCCAGCAGCTATATCCGATTGAATGGGTGGTGGGCGGGGGTAGAGGTACCCCCAGATACGCAGTATTTT	CASSYIRLNGWWAGVEVPPDTQYF
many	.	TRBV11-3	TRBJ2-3	TGTGCCAGCAGCTCCCCTAACACAGATACGCAGTATTTT	CASSSPNTDTQYF
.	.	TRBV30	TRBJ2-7	TGTGCCTGGACCCGTTTATCCGACGAGCAGTACTTC	CAWTRLSDEQYF